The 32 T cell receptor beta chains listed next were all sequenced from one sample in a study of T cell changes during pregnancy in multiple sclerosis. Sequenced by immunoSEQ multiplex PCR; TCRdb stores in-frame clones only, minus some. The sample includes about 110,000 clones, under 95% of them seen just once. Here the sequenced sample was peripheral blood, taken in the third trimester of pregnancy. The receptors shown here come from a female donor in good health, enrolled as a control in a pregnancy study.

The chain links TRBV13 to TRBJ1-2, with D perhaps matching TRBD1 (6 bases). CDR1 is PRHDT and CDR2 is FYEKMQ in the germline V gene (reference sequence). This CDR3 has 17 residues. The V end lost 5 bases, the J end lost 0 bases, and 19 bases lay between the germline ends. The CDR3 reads CASSGHRARGTNYGYTF. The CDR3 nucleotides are TGTGCCAGCAGCGGACACAGGGCCAGGGGAACTAACTATGGCTACACCTTC. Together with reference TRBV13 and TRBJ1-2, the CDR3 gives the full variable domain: AAGVIQSPRHLIKEKRETATLKCYPIPRHDTVYWYQQGPGQDPQFLISFYEKMQSDKGSIPDRFSAQQFSDYHSELNMSSLELGDSALYFCASSGHRARGTNYGYTFGSGTRLTVV.

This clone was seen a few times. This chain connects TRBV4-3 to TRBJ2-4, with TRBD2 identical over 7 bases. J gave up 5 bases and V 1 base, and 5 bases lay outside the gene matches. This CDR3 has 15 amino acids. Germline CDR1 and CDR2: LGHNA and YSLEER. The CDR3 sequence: CASSQVVGGENIQYF. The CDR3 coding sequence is TGCGCCAGCAGCCAAGTAGTGGGAGGGGAAAACATTCAGTACTTC.

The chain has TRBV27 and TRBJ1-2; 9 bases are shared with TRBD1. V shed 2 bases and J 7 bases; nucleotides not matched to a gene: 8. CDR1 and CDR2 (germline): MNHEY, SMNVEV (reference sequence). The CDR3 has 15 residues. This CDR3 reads CASSLSGTGKGGYTF. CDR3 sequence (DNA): TGTGCCAGCAGTTTAAGTGGGACAGGGAAGGGTGGCTACACCTTC.

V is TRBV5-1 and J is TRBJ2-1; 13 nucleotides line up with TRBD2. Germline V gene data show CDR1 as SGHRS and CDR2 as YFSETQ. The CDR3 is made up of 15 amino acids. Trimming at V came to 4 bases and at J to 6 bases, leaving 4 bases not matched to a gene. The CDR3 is CASSIRLAGGNEQFF. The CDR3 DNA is TGCGCCAGCAGCATAAGACTAGCGGGGGGCAATGAGCAGTTCTTC.

CDR3 region: CASSYSSSNQPQHF. The CDR3 DNA sequence: TGTGCCAGCAGTTACTCGAGTAGCAATCAGCCCCAGCATTTT. The chain carries TRBV6-6 and TRBJ1-5; D not resolved. Germline V CDR1 and CDR2: MNHNY, SVGAGI (reference sequence). With 0 bases removed from V and 0 bases from J, the gap between germline ends came to 3 bases. The CDR3 consists of 14 residues.

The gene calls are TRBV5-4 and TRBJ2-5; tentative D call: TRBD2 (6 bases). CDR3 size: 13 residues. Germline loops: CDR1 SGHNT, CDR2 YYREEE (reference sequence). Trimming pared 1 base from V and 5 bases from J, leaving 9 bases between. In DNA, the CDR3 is TGTGCCAGCAGCTTGTCCCGGGGGGAGACCCAGTACTTC. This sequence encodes CASSLSRGETQYF.

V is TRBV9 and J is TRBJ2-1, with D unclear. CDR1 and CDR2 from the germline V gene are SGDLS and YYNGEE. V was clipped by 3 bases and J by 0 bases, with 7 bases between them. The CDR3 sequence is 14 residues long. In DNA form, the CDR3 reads TGTGCCAGCAGCGCACAAAGCTCCTACAATGAGCAGTTCTTC. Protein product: CASSAQSSYNEQFF. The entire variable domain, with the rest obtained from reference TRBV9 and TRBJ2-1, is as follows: DSGVTQTPKHLITATGQRVTLRCSPRSGDLSVYWYQQSLDQGLQFLIQYYNGEERAKGNILERFSAQQFPDLHSELNLSSLELGDSALYFCASSAQSSYNEQFFGPGTRLTVL.

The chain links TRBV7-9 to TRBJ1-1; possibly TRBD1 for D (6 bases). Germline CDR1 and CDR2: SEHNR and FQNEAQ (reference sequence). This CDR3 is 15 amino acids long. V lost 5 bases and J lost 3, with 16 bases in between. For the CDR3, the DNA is TGTGCCAGCAGCCCCAGGTGGGGGGGCTACACTGAAGCTTTCTTT. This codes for CASSPRWGGYTEAFF.

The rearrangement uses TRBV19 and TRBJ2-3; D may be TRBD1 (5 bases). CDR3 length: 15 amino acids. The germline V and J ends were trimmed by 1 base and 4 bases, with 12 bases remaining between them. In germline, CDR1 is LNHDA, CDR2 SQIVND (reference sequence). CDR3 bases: TGTGCCAGTAGTATAGTGTCAGGGCTTTCAGATACGCAGTATTTT. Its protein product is CASSIVSGLSDTQYF.

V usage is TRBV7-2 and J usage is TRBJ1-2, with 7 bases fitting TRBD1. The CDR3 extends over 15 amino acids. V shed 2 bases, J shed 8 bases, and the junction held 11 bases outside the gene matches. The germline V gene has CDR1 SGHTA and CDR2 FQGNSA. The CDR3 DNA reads TGTGCCAGCAGCTTACCCCGGGCAGGGGGACGGGGCTACACCTTC. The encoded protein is CASSLPRAGGRGYTF.

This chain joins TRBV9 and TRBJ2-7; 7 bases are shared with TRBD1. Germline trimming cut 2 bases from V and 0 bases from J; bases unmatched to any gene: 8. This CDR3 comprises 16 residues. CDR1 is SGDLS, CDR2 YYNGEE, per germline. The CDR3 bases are TGTGCCAGCAGCGTCGGAACGGGGACAGACTCCTACGAGCAGTACTTC. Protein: CASSVGTGTDSYEQYF.

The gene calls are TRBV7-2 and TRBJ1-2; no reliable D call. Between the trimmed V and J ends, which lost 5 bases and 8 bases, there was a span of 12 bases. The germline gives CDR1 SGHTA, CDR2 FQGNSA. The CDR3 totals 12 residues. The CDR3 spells CASSQSTGGYTF. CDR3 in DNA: TGTGCCAGCAGCCAATCGACGGGGGGCTACACCTTC.

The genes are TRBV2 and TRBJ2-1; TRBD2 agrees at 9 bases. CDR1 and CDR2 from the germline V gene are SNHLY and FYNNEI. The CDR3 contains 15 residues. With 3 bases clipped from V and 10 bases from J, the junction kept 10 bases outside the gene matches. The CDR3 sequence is CASSDQGLAMGEQFF. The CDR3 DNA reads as TGTGCCAGCAGTGACCAAGGACTAGCGATGGGGGAGCAGTTCTTC. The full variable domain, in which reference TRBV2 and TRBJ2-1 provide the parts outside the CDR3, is EPEVTQTPSHQVTQMGQEVILRCVPISNHLYFYWYRQILGQKVEFLVSFYNNEISEKSEIFDDQFSVERPDGSNFTLKIRSTKLEDSAMYFCASSDQGLAMGEQFFGPGTRLTVL.

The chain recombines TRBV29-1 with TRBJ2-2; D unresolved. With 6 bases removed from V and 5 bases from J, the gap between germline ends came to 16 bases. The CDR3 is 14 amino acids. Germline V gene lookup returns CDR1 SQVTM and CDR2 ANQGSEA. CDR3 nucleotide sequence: TGCAGCGTGGAAAGAACCCTAGGTACCGGGGAGCTGTTTTTT. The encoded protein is CSVERTLGTGELFF.

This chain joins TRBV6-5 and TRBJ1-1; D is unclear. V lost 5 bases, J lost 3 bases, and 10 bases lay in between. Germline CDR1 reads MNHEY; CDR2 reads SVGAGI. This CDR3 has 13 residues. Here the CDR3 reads CASSVRWDTEAFF. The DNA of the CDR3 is TGTGCCAGCAGTGTGCGGTGGGACACTGAAGCTTTCTTT.

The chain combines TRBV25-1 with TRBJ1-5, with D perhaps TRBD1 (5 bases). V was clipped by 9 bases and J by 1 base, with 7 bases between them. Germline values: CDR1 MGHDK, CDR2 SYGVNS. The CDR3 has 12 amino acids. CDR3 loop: CASGGSNQPQHF. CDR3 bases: TGTGCCAGTGGGGGGAGCAATCAGCCCCAGCATTTT.

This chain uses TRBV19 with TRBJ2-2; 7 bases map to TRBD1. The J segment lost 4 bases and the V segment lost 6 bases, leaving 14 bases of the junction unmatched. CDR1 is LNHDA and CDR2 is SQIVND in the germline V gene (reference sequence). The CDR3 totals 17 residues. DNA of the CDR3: TGTGCCAGTAGGACTAACTTCGAGGGGGCCTTCACCGGGGAGCTGTTTTTT. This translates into CASRTNFEGAFTGELFF.

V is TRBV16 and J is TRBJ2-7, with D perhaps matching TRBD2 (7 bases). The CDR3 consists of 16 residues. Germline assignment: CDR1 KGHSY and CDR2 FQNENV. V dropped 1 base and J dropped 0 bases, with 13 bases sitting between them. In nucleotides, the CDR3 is TGTGCCAGCAGCCAATTTGGGGGGGCGTCCTCCTACGAGCAGTACTTC. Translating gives CASSQFGGASSYEQYF.

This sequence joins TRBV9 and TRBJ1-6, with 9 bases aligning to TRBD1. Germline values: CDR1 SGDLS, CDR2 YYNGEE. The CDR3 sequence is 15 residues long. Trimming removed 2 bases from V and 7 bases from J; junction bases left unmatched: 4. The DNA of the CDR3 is TGTGCCAGCAGCGTCGGGACAGGGAGGAATTCACCCCTCCACTTT. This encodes CASSVGTGRNSPLHF.

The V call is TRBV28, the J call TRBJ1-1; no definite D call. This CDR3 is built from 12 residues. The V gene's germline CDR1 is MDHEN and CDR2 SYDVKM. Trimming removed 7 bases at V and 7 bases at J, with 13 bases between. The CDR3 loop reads CASKGGMGEAFF. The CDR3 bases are TGTGCCAGCAAGGGAGGAATGGGTGAAGCTTTCTTT.

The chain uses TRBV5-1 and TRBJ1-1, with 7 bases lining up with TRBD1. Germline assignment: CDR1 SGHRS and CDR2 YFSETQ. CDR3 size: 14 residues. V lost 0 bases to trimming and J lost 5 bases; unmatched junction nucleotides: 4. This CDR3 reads CASSLARGWTEAFF. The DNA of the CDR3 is TGCGCCAGCAGCTTGGCCAGGGGGTGGACTGAAGCTTTCTTT.

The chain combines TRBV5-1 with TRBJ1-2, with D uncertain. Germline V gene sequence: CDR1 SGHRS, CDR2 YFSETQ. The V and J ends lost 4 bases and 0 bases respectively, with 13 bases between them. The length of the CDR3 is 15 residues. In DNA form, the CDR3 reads TGCGCCAGCAGCCTAAGGACTGACGCTAACTATGGCTACACCTTC. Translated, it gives CASSLRTDANYGYTF.

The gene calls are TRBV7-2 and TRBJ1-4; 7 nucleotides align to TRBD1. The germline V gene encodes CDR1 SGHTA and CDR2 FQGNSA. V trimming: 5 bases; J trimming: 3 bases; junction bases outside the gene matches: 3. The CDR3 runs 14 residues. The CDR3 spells CASSDRAPNEKLFF. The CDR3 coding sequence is TGTGCCAGCAGCGACAGGGCTCCTAATGAAAAACTGTTTTTT.

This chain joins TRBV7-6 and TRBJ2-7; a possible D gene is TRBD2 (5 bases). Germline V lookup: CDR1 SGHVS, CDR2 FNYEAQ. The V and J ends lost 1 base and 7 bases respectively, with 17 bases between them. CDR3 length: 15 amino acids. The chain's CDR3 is CASSLEAGRSGEQYF. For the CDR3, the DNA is TGTGCCAGCAGCTTAGAGGCAGGCCGGTCGGGGGAGCAGTACTTC.

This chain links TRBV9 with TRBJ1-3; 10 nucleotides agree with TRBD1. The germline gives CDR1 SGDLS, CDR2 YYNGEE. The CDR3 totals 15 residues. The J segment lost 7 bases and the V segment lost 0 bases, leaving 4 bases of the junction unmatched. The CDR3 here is CASSVGGTGVNTIYF. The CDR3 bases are TGTGCCAGCAGCGTAGGGGGGACAGGGGTCAACACCATATATTTT.

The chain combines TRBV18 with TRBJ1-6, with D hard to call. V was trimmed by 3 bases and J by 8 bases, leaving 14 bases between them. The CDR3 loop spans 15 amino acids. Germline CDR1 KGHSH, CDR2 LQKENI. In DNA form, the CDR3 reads TGTGCCAGCTCACCCCGGACCGCCGGGGATTCACCCCTCCACTTT. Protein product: CASSPRTAGDSPLHF.

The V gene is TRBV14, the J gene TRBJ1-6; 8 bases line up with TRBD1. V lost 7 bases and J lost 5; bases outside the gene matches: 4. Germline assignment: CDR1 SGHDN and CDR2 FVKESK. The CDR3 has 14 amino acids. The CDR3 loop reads CASTRTGNNSPLHF. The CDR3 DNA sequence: TGTGCCAGCACTCGGACAGGGAATAATTCACCCCTCCACTTT.

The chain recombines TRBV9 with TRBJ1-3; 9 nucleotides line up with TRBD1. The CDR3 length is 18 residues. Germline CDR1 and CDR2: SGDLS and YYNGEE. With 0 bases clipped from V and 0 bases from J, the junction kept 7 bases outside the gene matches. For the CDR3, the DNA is TGTGCCAGCAGCGTAGCTCTGACAGGGGGTTACTCTGGAAACACCATATATTTT. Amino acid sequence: CASSVALTGGYSGNTIYF.

CDR3 bases: TGTGCCAGCACTCTGTTGGGGGGGTTCTACGAGCAGTACTTC. It encodes CASTLLGGFYEQYF. This sequence joins TRBV7-3 and TRBJ2-7, with 7 bases fitting TRBD2. Germline V gene sequence: CDR1 SGHTA, CDR2 FQGTGA. The CDR3 has 14 amino acids. V lost 7 bases, J lost 3 bases, and 9 bases stayed unmatched.

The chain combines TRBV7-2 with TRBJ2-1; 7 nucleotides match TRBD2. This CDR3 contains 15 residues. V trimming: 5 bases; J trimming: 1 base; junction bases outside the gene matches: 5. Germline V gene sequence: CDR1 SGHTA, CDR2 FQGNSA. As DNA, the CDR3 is TGTGCCAGCAGCACAGGACTAGGATCCTACAATGAGCAGTTCTTC. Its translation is CASSTGLGSYNEQFF.

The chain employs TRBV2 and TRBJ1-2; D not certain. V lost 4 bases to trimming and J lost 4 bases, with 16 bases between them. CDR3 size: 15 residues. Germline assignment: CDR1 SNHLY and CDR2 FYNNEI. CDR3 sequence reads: CASSVSAGVTYGYTF. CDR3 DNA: TGTGCCAGCAGTGTCTCCGCCGGGGTTACCTATGGCTACACCTTC.

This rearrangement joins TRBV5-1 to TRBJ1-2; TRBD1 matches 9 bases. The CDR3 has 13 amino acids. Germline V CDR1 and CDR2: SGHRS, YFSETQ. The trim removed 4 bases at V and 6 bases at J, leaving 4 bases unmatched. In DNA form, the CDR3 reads TGCGCCAGCAGCCCGGGACAGGGTGATGGCTACACCTTC. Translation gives CASSPGQGDGYTF.